The 3 T cell receptor beta chains listed next were all sequenced from one sample in a study of molecular identifiers for immune sequencing clone quantification. TCRdb redid the calling of the PCR reads with MiXCR, one entry per CDR3 protein. The sample has 460,000 or so distinct CDR3 sequences, roughly a fifth seen once. The sample consisted of naive CD8+ T cells from blood, with Jurkat cell RNA spiked in. Subset specified: FACS-sorted CD8+CD4-CCR7+CD45RA+ naive T cells. The receptors derive from a human donor in good health. Some libraries in this study had Jurkat cell RNA spiked in.

This clonotype was seen repeatedly, ten times or more. The rearrangement links TRBV29-1 to TRBJ2-7; TRBD2 aligns across 11 bases. Looked up from germline, CDR1 is SQVTM and CDR2 is ANQGSEA. The CDR3 covers 18 residues. Trimming took 1 base from V and 2 from J; bases not matched to a gene: 13. This CDR3 reads CSVEVPGLAATFTYEQYF. The CDR3 DNA reads TGCAGCGTTGAAGTCCCGGGACTAGCGGCAACCTTCACCTACGAGCAGTACTTC.

This clonotype was observed a few times. The chain employs TRBV14 and TRBJ2-7, with 12 bases lining up with TRBD2. The trim removed 4 bases at V and 7 bases at J, leaving 11 bases unmatched. The CDR3 sequence is 16 residues long. Germline V CDR1 and CDR2: SGHDN, FVKESK. This CDR3 reads CASSPGLAGRLGEQYF. CDR3 DNA sequence: TGTGCCAGCAGCCCTGGACTAGCGGGGAGACTTGGGGAGCAGTACTTC.

Comment on this clonotype: A much larger clone is a single base away; this may be a read error. This chain joins TRBV6-5 and TRBJ2-7; no clear D gene. From germline, CDR1 is MNHEY and CDR2 SVGAGI. The CDR3 is 15 amino acids. This CDR3 reads CASSYSVDGTYGQYF. As DNA, the CDR3 is TGTGCCAGCAGTTACTCAGTGGACGGAACCTACGGGCAGTACTTC.